The 28 T cell receptor beta chains below were found in one sample sequenced in a study of CD8 T cells in Susac syndrome. Reverse transcription of roughly 0.5 to 1 ug RNA was carried out with random hexamers. MiXCR was run by TCRdb on the immunoSEQ multiplex PCR reads, yielding one entry per CDR3 protein. The sample yields some 110,000 distinct CDR3 sequences, 96% seen once. Sequencing was carried out using CD4+ T cells from PBMCs. Source of these receptors: a human donor with Susac syndrome.

The chain couples TRBV12-3 or TRBV12-4 to TRBJ2-1; 7 bases line up with TRBD2. The V and J ends lost 4 bases and 3 bases, in that order; junction bases with no gene match: 6. The CDR3 totals 15 residues. DNA for the CDR3: TGTGCCAGCAGTTCCCTAGGCGGGGGCTACAATGAGCAGTTCTTC. It translates to CASSSLGGGYNEQFF.

The genes are TRBV5-1 and TRBJ1-1; D not certain. This CDR3 is built from 13 residues. Germline-derived CDR1 and CDR2 are SGHRS and YFSETQ. V dropped 4 bases and J dropped 1 base, with 8 bases sitting between them. CDR3 coding DNA: TGCGCCAGCAGCCCGATGGAGAACACTGAAGCTTTCTTT. This gives the protein CASSPMENTEAFF.

The rearrangement uses TRBV12-3 or TRBV12-4 and TRBJ2-1, with TRBD2 matching over 9 bases. Germline trimming cut 5 bases from V and 2 bases from J; bases unmatched to any gene: 7. The CDR3 length is 16 residues. The CDR3: CASSAGGGRAYNEQFF. The CDR3 bases are TGTGCCAGCAGTGCTGGGGGCGGGAGGGCCTACAATGAGCAGTTCTTC.

The gene calls are TRBV7-2 and TRBJ2-1; 12 positions match TRBD2. There are 15 residues in the CDR3. Germline assignment: CDR1 SGHTA and CDR2 FQGNSA. V lost 1 base to trimming and J lost 7 bases; unmatched junction nucleotides: 2. The CDR3 region is CASSLDGLAGNEQFF. CDR3 nucleotide sequence: TGTGCCAGCAGCTTAGATGGACTAGCGGGGAATGAGCAGTTCTTC.

The rearrangement uses TRBV30 and TRBJ2-4, with a tentative D call TRBD1 (5 bases). CDR1 is GTSNPN and CDR2 is SVGIG in the germline V gene (reference sequence). V shed 2 bases and J shed 0 bases, with 11 bases lying between them. The CDR3 loop spans 15 amino acids. The CDR3 loop reads CAWSTDRLAKNIQYF. In DNA, the CDR3 is TGTGCCTGGAGTACCGACAGACTAGCCAAAAACATTCAGTACTTC.

The CDR3 sequence is CSASSAGAGETQYF. CDR3 in DNA: TGCAGTGCTAGTTCAGCGGGAGCCGGGGAGACCCAGTACTTC. This rearrangement joins TRBV20-1 to TRBJ2-5, with 8 positions matching TRBD2. There are 14 residues in the CDR3. J was trimmed by 5 bases and V by 3 bases; bases with no gene match: 8. Germline CDR1 and CDR2: DFQATT and SNEGSKA (reference sequence).

The chain carries TRBV5-6 and TRBJ2-5; D might be TRBD2 (5 bases). The V gene's germline CDR1 is SGHDT and CDR2 YYEEEE. V was shortened by 3 bases and J by 4 bases, with 16 bases between the two germline ends. The CDR3 covers 15 residues. CDR3 coding DNA: TGTGCCAGCAGCTCCTTGACTCTCGGGATAGAGACCCAGTACTTC. Translation gives CASSSLTLGIETQYF.

The chain uses TRBV20-1 and TRBJ2-1; unclear D gene. Germline CDR1 DFQATT, CDR2 SNEGSKA (reference sequence). The V gene lost 1 base and the J gene lost 5 bases, with 3 bases spanning the gap. This CDR3 has 11 amino acids. The CDR3 nucleotides read TGCAGTGCTAGAGGGGACAATGAGCAGTTCTTC. This codes for CSARGDNEQFF.

This clonotype was recorded only once. This chain connects TRBV2 to TRBJ2-3, with unresolved D. The CDR3 spans 14 residues. Germline CDR1 SNHLY, CDR2 FYNNEI. V dropped 1 base and J dropped 2 bases, with 7 bases sitting between them. CDR3 coding DNA: TGTGCCAGCAGTGAAGGCAAGTTCACAGATACGCAGTATTTT. Encoded protein: CASSEGKFTDTQYF.

The chain links TRBV3-1 to TRBJ1-1, with 7 bases aligning to TRBD1. There are 13 residues in the CDR3. Germline V CDR1 and CDR2: LGHDT, YNNKEL (reference sequence). Unmatched junction bases numbered 3, after V lost 3 bases and J lost 5 bases. Written as DNA, the CDR3 is TGTGCCAGCAGCCAGCCACAGGGGACTGAAGCTTTCTTT. Its protein is CASSQPQGTEAFF.

The chain uses TRBV20-1 and TRBJ1-5; tentative D call: TRBD1 (6 bases). With 0 bases removed from V and 2 bases from J, the gap between germline ends came to 11 bases. CDR1 is DFQATT, CDR2 SNEGSKA, per germline (reference sequence). The CDR3 totals 15 residues. CDR3 in amino acids: CSARDGRGGNQPQHF. The CDR3 nucleotides are TGCAGTGCTAGAGACGGCAGGGGAGGCAATCAGCCCCAGCATTTT.

This chain joins TRBV10-3 and TRBJ2-2; 9 nucleotides align to TRBD1. In germline, CDR1 is ENHRY, CDR2 SYGVKD. The CDR3 spans 14 residues. With 6 bases clipped from V and 7 bases from J, the junction kept 6 bases outside the gene matches. The CDR3 sequence: CAIRPGQGGGELFF. The CDR3 region has the DNA TGTGCCATCAGACCGGGACAGGGAGGCGGGGAGCTGTTTTTT.

V and J are TRBV7-2 and TRBJ2-1, with unresolved D. The ends were cut back, 6 bases at V and 7 bases at J, with 10 bases in the middle. Germline values: CDR1 SGHTA, CDR2 FQGNSA. The CDR3 has 12 residues. The CDR3 here is CASSSLGNEQFF. The DNA of the CDR3 is TGTGCCAGCAGTTCGTTGGGGAATGAGCAGTTCTTC. Using reference TRBV7-2 and TRBJ2-1 for the parts outside the CDR3, the full variable domain is GAGVSQSPSNKVTEKGKDVELRCDPISGHTALYWYRQSLGQGLEFLIYFQGNSAPDKSGLPSDRFSAERTGGSVSTLTIQRTQQEDSAVYLCASSSLGNEQFFGPGTRLTVL.

This clonotype was seen only once. The chain recombines TRBV15 with TRBJ2-7; 10 nucleotides match TRBD2. The CDR3 is 15 residues long. The germline gives CDR1 LNHNV, CDR2 YYDKDF (reference sequence). The junction had 5 bases not matched to a gene; V was cut back by 3 bases and J by 3 bases. CDR3 in DNA: TGTGCCACCAGCAGCCGCCTAGCGGGAGACTACGAGCAGTACTTC. Translation: CATSSRLAGDYEQYF.

The chain joins TRBV20-1 to TRBJ2-7; 9 bases agree with TRBD1. Germline V CDR1 and CDR2: DFQATT, SNEGSKA (reference sequence). V trimming: 3 bases; J trimming: 2 bases; junction bases outside the gene matches: 8. The CDR3 is 15 residues long. The CDR3 sequence is CSASSSGQGTYEQYF. The CDR3 DNA follows: TGCAGTGCTAGTTCCTCGGGACAGGGTACCTACGAGCAGTACTTC.

In its sample, this clonotype was seen a few times. This chain joins TRBV30 and TRBJ2-3, with D perhaps assigned TRBD1 or TRBD2 (5 bases each). With 0 bases removed from V and 0 bases from J, the gap between germline ends came to 10 bases. CDR3 size: 15 residues. Germline lookup yields CDR1 GTSNPN and CDR2 SVGIG (reference sequence). Here the CDR3 reads CAWSVGDRSTDTQYF. DNA of the CDR3: TGTGCCTGGAGTGTGGGAGACAGAAGCACAGATACGCAGTATTTT. The full variable domain, rest sourced from reference TRBV30 and TRBJ2-3, is SQTIHQWPATLVQPVGSPLSLECTVEGTSNPNLYWYRQAAGRGLQLLFYSVGIGQISSEVPQNLSASRPQDRQFILSSKKLLLSDSGFYLCAWSVGDRSTDTQYFGPGTRLTVL.

CDR3 nucleotide sequence: TGTGCCAGCAGCCAATCCGGGGGGGAGCTGTTTTTT. This sequence encodes CASSQSGGELFF. The gene calls are TRBV3-1 and TRBJ2-2; D unclear. CDR1 and CDR2 (germline): LGHDT, YNNKEL (reference sequence). The CDR3 covers 12 residues. Trimming removed 2 bases at V and 8 bases at J, with 6 bases between. Full variable domain (outside the CDR3, taken from reference TRBV3-1 and TRBJ2-2): DTAVSQTPKYLVTQMGNDKSIKCEQNLGHDTMYWYKQDSKKFLKIMFSYNNKELIINETVPNRFSPKSPDKAHLNLHINSLELGDSAVYFCASSQSGGELFFGEGSRLTVL.

The rearrangement joins TRBV13 to TRBJ1-1; perhaps TRBD1 as D (6 bases). Looked up from germline, CDR1 is PRHDT and CDR2 is FYEKMQ (reference sequence). CDR3 length: 14 residues. V was pared by 4 bases and J by 6 bases, with 15 bases between. The chain's CDR3 is CASSSPDRRSEAFF. For the CDR3, the DNA is TGTGCCAGCAGCTCCCCCGACAGGCGGTCTGAAGCTTTCTTT.

The rearrangement uses TRBV20-1 and TRBJ2-1; 10 positions agree with TRBD2. Looked up from germline, CDR1 is DFQATT and CDR2 is SNEGSKA (reference sequence). V dropped 3 bases and J dropped 2; count of bases not matched to a gene: 4. The CDR3 spans 15 residues. DNA of the CDR3: TGCAGTGCTAGTGTACTAGCGGGACCCTACAATGAGCAGTTCTTC. Translating it yields CSASVLAGPYNEQFF.

The chain carries TRBV6-2 or TRBV6-3 and TRBJ2-7; tentatively, D is TRBD1 (6 bases). CDR3 size: 15 residues. Trimming cost V 5 bases and J 3 bases, with 17 bases left between them. Germline V gene data show CDR1 as MNHEY and CDR2 as SVGEGT. CDR3 sequence (DNA): TGTGCCAGCAGTGACCCACAGGGAGCTGGCTACGAGCAGTACTTC. Its protein product is CASSDPQGAGYEQYF.

The chain couples TRBV5-1 to TRBJ2-1; tentatively, D is TRBD1 (6 bases). The germline CDR1 and CDR2 sequences are SGHRS and YFSETQ. The CDR3 contains 13 residues. V shed 0 bases and J shed 15 bases, with 16 bases lying between them. The CDR3 DNA reads TGCGCCAGCAGCTTGGATGACAGGTCAGGTCGGTTCTTC. Translating gives CASSLDDRSGRFF.

The CDR3 region has the DNA TGTGCCTGGAGTGGCACAGGGGGGTATGGCTACACCTTC. This translates into CAWSGTGGYGYTF. The genes are TRBV30 and TRBJ1-2; 8 bases are shared with TRBD1. In germline, CDR1 is GTSNPN, CDR2 SVGIG (reference sequence). The V gene end was trimmed by 1 base and the J gene end by 5 bases; junction bases not matched to a gene: 3. The CDR3 totals 13 residues.

The chain has TRBV7-2 and TRBJ2-3; TRBD2 matches at 7 bases. The V and J ends lost 3 bases and 4 bases, in that order; junction bases with no gene match: 7. CDR1 and CDR2 from the germline V gene are SGHTA and FQGNSA. The CDR3 runs 15 residues. CDR3 coding DNA: TGTGCCAGCAGCTTGGGCGGGAGAGGCGCAGATACGCAGTATTTT. Translating gives CASSLGGRGADTQYF.

The J gene is TRBJ2-7, the V gene TRBV10-3, with 8 nucleotides matching TRBD1. This CDR3 has 14 residues. Germline V gene sequence: CDR1 ENHRY, CDR2 SYGVKD. With V trimmed by 3 bases and J by 2 bases, 3 bases remained unmatched. The CDR3 loop reads CAISEGQGTYEQYF. In DNA, the CDR3 is TGTGCCATCAGTGAAGGACAGGGAACCTACGAGCAGTACTTC.

The chain recombines TRBV29-1 with TRBJ2-1; weak D call: TRBD1 (5 bases). Between the trimmed V and J ends, which lost 4 bases and 5 bases, there was a span of 15 bases. The CDR3 covers 14 residues. Germline CDR1 SQVTM, CDR2 ANQGSEA. In nucleotides, the CDR3 is TGCAGCGTTGCTTCCTGGGGCCCTCACAATGAGCAGTTCTTC. Translated: CSVASWGPHNEQFF.

The chain uses TRBV29-1 and TRBJ1-1; 9 bases match TRBD1. V shed 3 bases and J 5 bases; nucleotides not matched to a gene: 4. The CDR3 has 13 residues. The germline V gene encodes CDR1 SQVTM and CDR2 ANQGSEA. CDR3 DNA sequence: TGCAGCGTTGAGACAGGGGGTTGGACTGAAGCTTTCTTT. Residues: CSVETGGWTEAFF.

This chain connects TRBV5-4 to TRBJ1-2; no clear D. CDR3 length: 13 amino acids. Germline V gives CDR1 SGHNT, CDR2 YYREEE (reference sequence). Trimming took off 0 bases at V and 5 bases at J, with 8 bases between the two ends. The CDR3 reads CASSLDSRYGYTF. CDR3 DNA: TGTGCCAGCAGCTTGGACAGCCGTTATGGCTACACCTTC.

This sequence joins TRBV20-1 and TRBJ2-5; 9 bases line up with TRBD1. Germline-derived CDR1 and CDR2 are DFQATT and SNEGSKA (reference sequence). The CDR3 loop spans 13 amino acids. V shed 6 bases and J 5 bases; nucleotides not matched to a gene: 7. The CDR3 reads CSAPDRGWETQYF. For the CDR3, the DNA is TGCAGTGCCCCGGACAGGGGCTGGGAGACCCAGTACTTC.